The 18 T cell receptor beta chains listed next were all sequenced from one sample in a study of OX40 agonist ivuxolimab in advanced cancers. Assay: immunoSEQ multiplex PCR; the TCRdb copy retains only in-frame clones and omits some. Here the sample spans almost 70,000 clones, approximately 90% being singletons. The material was CD4+ or CD8+ T cells sorted from blood, obtained in a trial of the OX40 agonist ivuxolimab. The origin of the receptors is an adult with an advanced solid tumor such as melanoma, head and neck, liver or kidney cancer.

This sequence joins TRBV6-1 and TRBJ1-5; no firm D call. Germline V CDR1 and CDR2: MNHNS, SASEGT. V lost 7 bases, J lost 4 bases, and 8 bases lay in between. The CDR3 extends over 12 amino acids. The CDR3 reads CASNSFNQPQHF. CDR3 coding DNA: TGTGCCAGCAACTCCTTTAATCAGCCCCAGCATTTT.

The chain has TRBV14 and TRBJ2-1, with D unresolved. V shed 1 base and J shed 5 bases, with 15 bases lying between them. From germline, CDR1 is SGHDN and CDR2 FVKESK. The CDR3 contains 16 residues. The CDR3 DNA reads as TGTGCCAGCAGCCAAGGATTTCGGGCGGCGGACAATGAGCAGTTCTTC. It yields the protein CASSQGFRAADNEQFF.

The chain employs TRBV19 and TRBJ2-3; 10 nucleotides line up with TRBD2. The CDR3 has 15 amino acids. Trimming removed 7 bases from V and 1 base from J; junction bases left unmatched: 5. CDR1 is LNHDA, CDR2 SQIVND, per germline (reference sequence). The CDR3 sequence is CASKEAGGGTDTQYF. The CDR3 coding sequence is TGTGCCAGTAAAGAAGCGGGGGGGGGCACAGATACGCAGTATTTT.

The chain employs TRBV5-1 and TRBJ2-1; maybe TRBD1 (6 bases). The CDR3 sequence is 13 residues long. V lost 3 bases to trimming and J lost 6 bases, with 10 bases between them. Germline V gene sequence: CDR1 SGHRS, CDR2 YFSETQ. In DNA form, the CDR3 reads TGCGCCAGCAGCTGGGGGCAGGGCAATGAGCAGTTCTTC. Protein product: CASSWGQGNEQFF. Full variable domain (rest looked up from reference TRBV5-1 and TRBJ2-1): KAGVTQTPRYLIKTRGQQVTLSCSPISGHRSVSWYQQTPGQGLQFLFEYFSETQRNKGNFPGRFSGRQFSNSRSEMNVSTLELGDSALYLCASSWGQGNEQFFGPGTRLTVL.

This chain joins TRBV25-1 and TRBJ2-2; 10 bases agree with TRBD1. J was trimmed by 6 bases and V by 6 bases; bases with no gene match: 4. Germline CDR1 is MGHDK and CDR2 is SYGVNS. This CDR3 is 14 amino acids long. The CDR3 DNA reads as TGTGCCAGCAGAAGACAGGGGGCAGCCGGGGAGCTGTTTTTT. It yields the protein CASRRQGAAGELFF.

V usage is TRBV6-5 and J usage is TRBJ2-1; the match to TRBD1 covers 7 bases. J lost 6 bases, V lost 6 bases, and 5 bases had no gene match. The length of the CDR3 is 13 residues. The germline V gene encodes CDR1 MNHEY and CDR2 SVGAGI. CDR3 protein: CASRTGMSNEQFF. The CDR3 DNA reads TGTGCCAGCAGGACAGGGATGAGCAATGAGCAGTTCTTC.

The V call is TRBV7-2, the J call TRBJ2-7, with D perhaps matching TRBD1 or TRBD2 (6 bases each). Germline CDR1 and CDR2: SGHTA and FQGNSA. The V and J ends lost 2 bases and 3 bases respectively, with 11 bases between them. The CDR3 has 14 amino acids. CDR3 nucleotides: TGTGCCAGCAGCTTACTACAGGGACTCTACGAGCAGTACTTC. The encoded protein is CASSLLQGLYEQYF.

This chain joins TRBV7-2 and TRBJ1-2; no definite D call. V was cut by 5 bases and J by 6 bases, with 13 bases left in between. CDR1 SGHTA and CDR2 FQGNSA come from the germline V gene. The CDR3 has 13 residues. DNA of the CDR3: TGTGCCAGCAGCCCCCAGGCGGGGAATGGCTACACCTTC. The encoded protein is CASSPQAGNGYTF. The whole variable domain, filled in from reference TRBV7-2 and TRBJ1-2, reads GAGVSQSPSNKVTEKGKDVELRCDPISGHTALYWYRQSLGQGLEFLIYFQGNSAPDKSGLPSDRFSAERTGGSVSTLTIQRTQQEDSAVYLCASSPQAGNGYTFGSGTRLTVV.

V gene TRBV10-3 combines with J gene TRBJ2-3, with 12 bases lining up with TRBD2. Unmatched junction bases numbered 8, after V lost 10 bases and J lost 0 bases. The germline gives CDR1 ENHRY, CDR2 SYGVKD. The CDR3 is made up of 16 amino acids. The CDR3 bases are TGTGCCACCTCTAGCGGGGGGGCCACGAGCACAGATACGCAGTATTTT. This codes for CATSSGGATSTDTQYF.

The rearrangement uses TRBV6-5 and TRBJ2-2, with D tentatively TRBD2 (5 bases). Germline V CDR1 and CDR2: MNHEY, SVGAGI. The CDR3 is 11 residues long. V was cut by 6 bases and J by 8 bases, with 7 bases left in between. The CDR3 coding sequence is TGTGCCAGCAGACGACTAGGGGAGCTGTTTTTT. Protein: CASRRLGELFF.

The J gene is TRBJ2-2, the V gene TRBV11-2; tentatively, D is TRBD1 or TRBD2 (6 bases each). The germline V and J ends were trimmed by 1 base and 2 bases, with 8 bases remaining between them. Per the germline V gene, CDR1 is SGHAT and CDR2 is FQNNGV. This CDR3 has 15 amino acids. DNA of the CDR3: TGTGCCAGCAGCTTAGTCGGGGGCAACACCGGGGAGCTGTTTTTT. Protein sequence: CASSLVGGNTGELFF.

This chain connects TRBV6-5 to TRBJ2-7; TRBD1 aligns across 7 bases. This CDR3 comprises 13 residues. With V trimmed by 6 bases and J by 7 bases, 9 bases remained unmatched. CDR1 and CDR2 (germline): MNHEY, SVGAGI. In nucleotides, the CDR3 is TGTGCCAGCAGCCCCCCCGACAGGGCTGAGCAGTACTTC. Translated, it gives CASSPPDRAEQYF.

The rearrangement links TRBV9 to TRBJ2-3; TRBD2 is a possible D gene (6 bases). The germline V gene has CDR1 SGDLS and CDR2 YYNGEE. V was trimmed by 3 bases and J by 4 bases, leaving 15 bases between them. This CDR3 has 15 amino acids. The DNA for the CDR3 is TGTGCCAGCAGCGAGGCCGGGGGAGCGGCAGATACGCAGTATTTT. Encoded protein: CASSEAGGAADTQYF.

The V call is TRBV19, the J call TRBJ2-7, with D unresolved. The CDR3 runs to 13 residues. Trimming stripped 4 bases from V and 7 bases from J, with 14 bases between. Looked up from germline, CDR1 is LNHDA and CDR2 is SQIVND (reference sequence). CDR3 DNA: TGTGCCAGTAGTACAATCGCTTTAGGGGAGCAGTACTTC. Translating it yields CASSTIALGEQYF.

This clone was seen only once. The chain carries TRBV9 and TRBJ2-2; D possibly corresponds to TRBD1 (6 bases). The V gene lost 7 bases and the J gene lost 3 bases, with 16 bases spanning the gap. Germline V gene sequence: CDR1 SGDLS, CDR2 YYNGEE. CDR3 length: 15 amino acids. The CDR3 loop reads CASGVTGTYTGELFF. Written as DNA, the CDR3 is TGTGCCAGCGGTGTGACGGGGACATACACCGGGGAGCTGTTTTTT.

The count of this clone is one. This rearrangement joins TRBV19 to TRBJ2-1; D is uncertain. The germline V gene encodes CDR1 LNHDA and CDR2 SQIVND (reference sequence). This CDR3 contains 12 residues. V dropped 8 bases and J dropped 5 bases, with 10 bases sitting between them. As DNA, the CDR3 is TGTGCCAGTCCCCTACCTGACAATGAGCAGTTCTTC. Residues: CASPLPDNEQFF.

V gene TRBV4-3 combines with J gene TRBJ1-1, with a weak D call TRBD1 (5 bases). The CDR3 covers 19 residues. Per germline, CDR1 LGHNA and CDR2 YSLEER. Trimming stripped 3 bases from V and 4 bases from J, with 27 bases between. The CDR3, as DNA: TGCGCCAGCAGCCAGGACTCGGGACCCCAGCCCCTCCTGAGCACTGAAGCTTTCTTT. Residues: CASSQDSGPQPLLSTEAFF.

This chain connects TRBV5-1 to TRBJ2-7; D not resolved. CDR3 length equals 13 residues. V lost 0 bases to trimming and J lost 2 bases, with 6 bases between them. CDR1 SGHRS and CDR2 YFSETQ come from the germline V gene. Here the CDR3 DNA reads TGCGCCAGCAGCTTGGTGGGGACCTACGAGCAGTACTTC. This translates into CASSLVGTYEQYF.